The 15 T cell receptor beta chains below come from one sample, sequenced in a study of blood T cells in healthy people across ages. Through a sample-barcoded 5' primer and a J-beta primer mix, a second PCR was run for about 6 to 11 cycles. TCRdb called the 5' RACE reads again in MiXCR, with one record for every CDR3 protein. The table includes 800,000 to 950,000 distinct CDR3 sequences, roughly 28% detected once. In addition, the sample was reused for a study of T cells of mothers and their children.

Sequencing was carried out using blood. The receptors were sampled from a woman aged 40 to 50 in good health.

The table lists this clonotype with many counts. The rearrangement uses TRBV29-1 and TRBJ2-5, with TRBD1 matching 7 bases. CDR1 and CDR2 from the germline V gene are SQVTM and ANQGSEA. The CDR3 runs 12 residues. Here the CDR3 DNA reads TGCAGTACGCGGACAGGCCCTACAACCCAGTACTTC. Its translation is CSTRTGPTTQYF.

J is TRBJ1-5 and V is TRBV20-1; D is undetermined. Germline CDR1 is DFQATT and CDR2 is SNEGSKA (reference sequence). V lost 0 bases, J lost 2 bases, and 14 bases lay in between. The CDR3 consists of 16 residues. CDR3 DNA sequence: TGCAGTGCTAGAGATGCGGGCCCTTCAGGCAATCAGCCCCAGCATTTT. Amino acids: CSARDAGPSGNQPQHF.

V usage is TRBV3-1 and J usage is TRBJ2-1, with TRBD2 matching 15 bases. CDR3 size: 16 residues. With V trimmed by 0 bases and J by 13 bases, 7 bases remained unmatched. Germline-derived CDR1 and CDR2 are LGHDT and YNNKEL (reference sequence). CDR3 DNA sequence: TGTGCCAGCAGCCAAGATGTCGGACTAGCGGGGGGGGAACAGTTCTTC. This translates into CASSQDVGLAGGEQFF.

Ten or more counts support this clonotype. The chain joins TRBV29-1 to TRBJ2-7; possible D gene TRBD1, 6 bases. V was cut by 7 bases and J by 2 bases, with 12 bases left in between. The CDR3 covers 12 residues. From germline, CDR1 is SQVTM and CDR2 ANQGSEA. The CDR3 sequence is CSAVTGPYEQYF. In nucleotides, the CDR3 is TGCAGCGCTGTGACAGGTCCCTACGAGCAGTACTTC.

The chain links TRBV6-2 or TRBV6-3 to TRBJ1-1; D is ambiguous. Germline V gene lookup returns CDR1 MNHEY and CDR2 SVGEGT. This CDR3 spans 14 amino acids. Trimming cost V 2 bases and J 7 bases, with 14 bases left between them. DNA of the CDR3: TGTGCCAGCAGTTACGGTAAGGGTAATGGTGAAGCTTTCTTT. It codes for CASSYGKGNGEAFF.

Ten or more counts support this clonotype. The chain uses TRBV27 and TRBJ2-7; no firm D call. CDR1 is MNHEY and CDR2 is SMNVEV in the germline V gene (reference sequence). There are 13 residues in the CDR3. V was pared by 8 bases and J by 5 bases, with 16 bases between. The CDR3 bases are TGTGCCAGCCGACTTCAATCGATCGACGAGCAGTACTTC. Translated: CASRLQSIDEQYF.

This chain links TRBV12-3 or TRBV12-4 with TRBJ2-5, with a weak D call TRBD1 (6 bases). The last part of the DNA fits TRBJ2-7 better; the J call may be wrong. CDR3 length equals 14 residues. The CDR3 region has the DNA TGTGCCAGCAGTTTACGGGGCAGGGGCCACGAGCAGTACTTC. Its protein is CASSLRGRGHEQYF.

The table lists this clonotype with many counts. CDR3 loop: CSVEDQAGRYGYTF. The CDR3 bases are TGCAGCGTTGAAGATCAGGCAGGGAGGTATGGCTACACCTTC. This chain joins TRBV29-1 and TRBJ1-2; possibly TRBD1 for D (5 bases). The germline V and J ends were trimmed by 0 bases and 5 bases, with 13 bases remaining between them. The V gene's germline CDR1 is SQVTM and CDR2 ANQGSEA. The CDR3 runs to 14 residues.

V is TRBV7-2 and J is TRBJ1-5; D is unresolved. Trimming left V 5 bases short and J 6 bases short, with 11 bases between. Per germline, CDR1 SGHTA and CDR2 FQGNSA. CDR3 length: 13 residues. CDR3 sequence reads: CASSPGFSQPQHF. The CDR3 DNA reads TGTGCCAGCAGCCCTGGATTCAGTCAGCCCCAGCATTTT.

This sequence joins TRBV2 and TRBJ2-7; D is possibly TRBD1 or TRBD2 (5 bases each). V shed 4 bases and J shed 0 bases, with 13 bases lying between them. This CDR3 is built from 15 residues. Germline V gene data show CDR1 as SNHLY and CDR2 as FYNNEI. CDR3 sequence reads: CASSVGDPSSYEQYF. The CDR3 nucleotides are TGTGCCAGCAGTGTGGGGGACCCTAGCTCCTACGAGCAGTACTTC.

For this clonotype: Because it lacks the conserved phenylalanine or tryptophan at the end, this CDR3 is likely a read error. This chain joins TRBV28 and TRBJ2-7, with D possibly being TRBD1 or TRBD2 (5 bases each). The V and J ends lost 3 bases and 2 bases respectively, with 14 bases between them. This CDR3 is 15 amino acids long. Germline CDR1 reads MDHEN; CDR2 reads SYDVKM. The CDR3 reads CASSFGWGRAYEQYL. The CDR3 DNA reads as TGTGCCAGCAGTTTTGGGTGGGGACGGGCCTACGAGCAGTACTTA.

The chain couples TRBV5-1 to TRBJ2-5; possibly TRBD1 for D (6 bases). V was shortened by 2 bases and J by 1 base, with 12 bases between the two germline ends. Germline V gives CDR1 SGHRS, CDR2 YFSETQ. The CDR3 extends over 15 amino acids. Here the CDR3 reads CASSFLPDSQETQYF. In nucleotides, the CDR3 is TGCGCCAGCAGCTTCTTACCGGACAGCCAAGAGACCCAGTACTTC.

A few counts support this clonotype. J is TRBJ2-5 and V is TRBV12-5, with unresolved D. This CDR3 has 13 residues. Trimming took off 1 base at V and 5 bases at J, with 8 bases between the two ends. Germline V CDR1 and CDR2: LGHNT, FRNRAP. This CDR3 reads CASGLDLGETQYF. The DNA for the CDR3 is TGTGCTAGTGGTTTGGACCTAGGCGAGACCCAGTACTTC. Drawing the rest from reference TRBV12-5 and TRBJ2-5, the complete variable domain is DARVTQTPRHKVTEMGQEVTMRCQPILGHNTVFWYRQTMMQGLELLAYFRNRAPLDDSGMPKDRFSAEMPDATLATLKIQPSEPRDSAVYFCASGLDLGETQYFGPGTRLLVL.

This clonotype was seen ten or more times. This sequence joins TRBV12-3 or TRBV12-4 and TRBJ2-4, with D perhaps matching TRBD1 or TRBD2 (6 bases each). V was clipped by 4 bases and J by 8 bases, with 15 bases between them. This CDR3 region has 14 residues. As DNA, the CDR3 is TGTGCCAGCAGTTCCCAGGGGCGGAGGGACATTCAGTACTTC. Its translation is CASSSQGRRDIQYF.

In its sample, this clonotype was seen a few times. The chain is built from TRBV18 and TRBJ1-5; D remains ambiguous. Germline lookup yields CDR1 KGHSH and CDR2 LQKENI. The CDR3 runs 15 residues. V lost 3 bases and J lost 0, with 9 bases in between. For the CDR3, the DNA is TGTGCCAGCTCACCGGGGTTTCATAGCAATCAGCCCCAGCATTTT. The encoded protein is CASSPGFHSNQPQHF.